The clone carrying this T cell receptor beta chain appeared a few times. As yet, its antigen is unknown. This sample is drawn from a study of post-analysis software for immune sequencing data. Points from the study as a whole: Among 4 or 5 TRBV segments more frequent in patients than controls were TRBV5-6, TRBV5-1 and TRBV20-1.

Unique-molecular-identifier-tagged TCR beta cDNA libraries were used. Each CDR3 protein gets one entry after TCRdb re-called the PCR reads with MiXCR. The sample includes some 690,000 distinct CDR3 sequences, around 60% of them seen just once. Per the germline V gene, CDR1 is SEHNR and CDR2 is FQNEAQ (reference sequence). The V segment lost 1 base and the J segment 6 bases; nucleotides outside the gene matches: 10. The CDR3 is made up of 16 amino acids. This TCR came from a girl aged 2 to 9 with multiple sclerosis. The chain carries TRBV7-9 and TRBJ2-3; 7 nucleotides line up with TRBD1. The sample was blood. CDR3 DNA sequence: TGTGCCAGCAGCTTAGAGTTGCCGACAGGGTCGGATACGCAGTATTTT. Its translation: CASSLELPTGSDTQYF.